Listed below are T cell receptor beta chains from one sample, sequenced in a study of T cell responses to AZD1222 COVID-19 vaccine. The table came from immunoSEQ multiplex PCR; TCRdb's copy has only in-frame clones and leaves some out. This sample has just over 150,000 clones, with 87% found just once. This material consisted of peripheral blood, taken 28 days after the second AZD1222 dose. These receptor sequences come from an adult who received the AZD1222 COVID-19 vaccine. CDR3s include the opening cysteine and the closing phenylalanine or tryptophan. D genes are given only for firm matches. A clone size is listed for some rows: how often the clone was seen (once, few, many), or a class if it is expanded.

D gene,J gene,clone size,CDR3 length,V gene,CDR3 DNA,CDR3 protein
TRBD1,TRBJ1-1,-,15,TRBV5-1,TGCGCCAGCAGAGGGTCAGGGGGCGGATTTGGTGAAGCTTTCTTT,CASRGSGGGFGEAFF
TRBD2,TRBJ2-3,-,15,TRBV12-5,TGTGCTAGTGGCGTAGCGGGAGGGCCGTTAGATACGCAGTATTTT,CASGVAGGPLDTQYF
-,TRBJ2-2,-,15,TRBV7-9,TGTGCCAGCAGCTTACAGGGGTCGGGTGTCGGGGAGCTGTTTTTT,CASSLQGSGVGELFF
-,TRBJ2-7,once,13,TRBV6-5,TGTGCCAGCAGTTACTCTCGCCGGTCCGAGCAGTACTTC,CASSYSRRSEQYF
TRBD1,TRBJ2-1,-,15,TRBV5-4,TGTGCCAGCAGCGCGCCGGGACAGGGCCACAATGAGCAGTTCTTC,CASSAPGQGHNEQFF
TRBD2,TRBJ2-1,-,16,TRBV11-2,TGTGCCAGCAGTTCGAGGTTGGCGGGAGTATGGAATGAGCAGTTCTTC,CASSSRLAGVWNEQFF
TRBD1,TRBJ1-3,-,16,TRBV7-8,TGTGCCAGCAGCTACGGACAGGGGCCCATTGGGTACCCCATATATTTT,CASSYGQGPIGYPIYF
-,TRBJ2-1,-,15,TRBV5-1,TGCGCCAGCAGCCTACTAGGGACGGACTACAATGAGCAGTTCTTC,CASSLLGTDYNEQFF
-,TRBJ2-1,-,15,TRBV10-2,TGCGCCAGCAGTGGAGGTTTCAGCTCCTACAATGAGCAGTTCTTC,CASSGGFSSYNEQFF
TRBD1,TRBJ2-1,-,17,TRBV19,TGTGCCAGCACCCGGACAGGGGACATACGCTCCTACAATGAGCAGTTCTTC,CASTRTGDIRSYNEQFF
-,TRBJ2-3,once,15,TRBV28,TGTGCCAGCAGTTTTCCGGCCAAAACCACAGATACGCAGTATTTT,CASSFPAKTTDTQYF
-,TRBJ1-5,-,13,TRBV7-2,TGTGCCAGCAGCTTATCCGACCAGGGGCCCCAGCATTTT,CASSLSDQGPQHF
-,TRBJ2-3,-,14,TRBV7-8,TGTGCCAGCAGCTTAAGCGGGAGCACAGATACGCAGTATTTT,CASSLSGSTDTQYF
TRBD1,TRBJ2-7,few,13,TRBV29-1,TGCAGCGTTGGTACAGGGGTGACCTACGAGCAGTACTTC,CSVGTGVTYEQYF
-,TRBJ1-6,-,15,TRBV2,TGTGCCAGCAGTGAATCCGGGGCCGGGAATTCACCCCTCCACTTT,CASSESGAGNSPLHF
TRBD1,TRBJ1-2,-,15,TRBV5-1,TGCGCCAGCAGGGAAACAGGGGGCGATCTTTATGGCTACACCTTC,CASRETGGDLYGYTF
TRBD2,TRBJ2-7,once,19,TRBV6-2/TRBV6-3,TGTGCCAGCAGTTACTCGGTCAGGACTAGCGGGTCTGGCTCCTACGAGCAGTACTTC,CASSYSVRTSGSGSYEQYF
TRBD2,TRBJ2-7,-,15,TRBV5-1,TGCGCCAGCAGCTTGACACTAGCGGGGGTCTACGAGCAGTACTTC,CASSLTLAGVYEQYF
TRBD1,TRBJ1-2,once,12,TRBV3-1/TRBV3-2,TGTGCCAGCGGCCAGGGGGTAGGAGGCTACACCTTC,CASGQGVGGYTF
-,TRBJ1-1,-,14,TRBV18,TGTGCCAGCTCCCTCGGCGGACAGTACACTGAAGCTTTCTTT,CASSLGGQYTEAFF
-,TRBJ1-2,-,15,TRBV2,TGTGCCAGCAGTGAAGGAGTCAGCAAAACCTATGGCTACACCTTC,CASSEGVSKTYGYTF
-,TRBJ1-1,-,12,TRBV10-3,TGTGCCATCAGTGAATTCGACAGTGAAGCTTTCTTT,CAISEFDSEAFF
TRBD1,TRBJ2-1,-,15,TRBV2,TGTGCCAGCAGCGCGGACAGGGGATTGAGCAATGAGCAGTTCTTC,CASSADRGLSNEQFF
-,TRBJ1-1,once,14,TRBV11-2,TGTGCCAGCAGCTTAGGGGGGGCAGGCACTGAAGCTTTCTTT,CASSLGGAGTEAFF
-,TRBJ1-4,-,19,TRBV9,TGTGCCAGCAGCCCATCCACCATGATTGGCTCGTCGTCCAATGAAAAACTGTTTTTT,CASSPSTMIGSSSNEKLFF
TRBD2,TRBJ2-1,-,12,TRBV13,TGTGCCAGCAGATTTAGCGGGAATGAGCAGTTCTTC,CASRFSGNEQFF
-,TRBJ2-5,-,16,TRBV7-2,TGTGCCAGCAGCCAGGGGCTAGCGAGCGGCCAAGAGACCCAGTACTTC,CASSQGLASGQETQYF
TRBD1,TRBJ2-1,-,16,TRBV19,TGTGCCAGTAGTGCAGGACAGGGGGGTTCCTACAATGAGCAGTTCTTC,CASSAGQGGSYNEQFF
-,TRBJ1-1,-,13,TRBV12-3/TRBV12-4,TGTGCCAGCAGTTTAGGGCCGAACACTGAAGCTTTCTTT,CASSLGPNTEAFF
-,TRBJ2-6,-,14,TRBV27,TGTGCCAGTAGCTTCAGCTTGGGGGCCAACGTCCTGACTTTC,CASSFSLGANVLTF
-,TRBJ2-1,-,16,TRBV9,TGTGCCAGCAGCGTAGACCCGAGGAGCTCCTACAATGAGCAGTTCTTC,CASSVDPRSSYNEQFF
-,TRBJ2-1,-,14,TRBV15,TGTGCCACCAGCAGAGATCCGGCGTCAGGCGAGCAGTTCTTC,CATSRDPASGEQFF
-,TRBJ1-2,-,13,TRBV5-5,TGTGCCAGCAGCTTGGACAGGGCGCATGGCTACACCTTC,CASSLDRAHGYTF
-,TRBJ2-7,few,11,TRBV7-2,TGTGCCAGCAGCTTTTTGGGGGAGCAGTACTTC,CASSFLGEQYF
-,TRBJ2-1,-,14,TRBV5-1,TGCGCCAGCAGCTTGGGAAACAGCAACAATGAGCAGTTCTTC,CASSLGNSNNEQFF
-,TRBJ2-1,once,13,TRBV5-6,TGTGCCAGCAGCCCCCGAGCGGGCAATGAGCAGTTCTTC,CASSPRAGNEQFF
-,TRBJ1-1,few,17,TRBV28,TGTGCCAGCAGTCCGCTTAGGGACACGCGGATGAACACTGAAGCTTTCTTT,CASSPLRDTRMNTEAFF
-,TRBJ2-3,-,15,TRBV9,TGTGCCAGCAGCGTAGCGGCGGGGAGCACAGATACGCAGTATTTT,CASSVAAGSTDTQYF
-,TRBJ2-7,-,14,TRBV19,TGTGCCAGTAGTTTAGGGCAGTTCTCCTACGAGCAGTACTTC,CASSLGQFSYEQYF
-,TRBJ1-4,once,13,TRBV2,TGTGCCAGCACGCTCCTAATGAATGAAAAACTGTTTTTT,CASTLLMNEKLFF
-,TRBJ2-2,-,11,TRBV19,TGTGCCAGTAGTATTCGGAGGGAGCTGTTTTTT,CASSIRRELFF
-,TRBJ2-4,-,16,TRBV9,TGTGCCAGCAGCGTGGCTGTGAATCAGGGCGAAAACATTCAGTACTTC,CASSVAVNQGENIQYF
TRBD2,TRBJ2-7,-,15,TRBV18,TGTGCCAGCTCACCAAGGGGAGGGGCACCCTACGAGCAGTACTTC,CASSPRGGAPYEQYF
-,TRBJ1-6,-,15,TRBV6-5,TGTGCCAGCAGTTACCGCCGCGGTGATAATTCACCCCTCCACTTT,CASSYRRGDNSPLHF
-,TRBJ2-2,-,16,TRBV24-1,TGTGCCACCAGTGATAGTACCACGAGGGGCACCGGGGAGCTGTTTTTT,CATSDSTTRGTGELFF
-,TRBJ2-1,-,12,TRBV6-1,TGTGCCAGCAGTGAAGGGGTATTTCCGCAGTTCTTC,CASSEGVFPQFF
-,TRBJ2-7,-,13,TRBV11-2,TGTGCCAGCAGCGTAATCCAGAACTACGAGCAGTACTTC,CASSVIQNYEQYF
TRBD1,TRBJ1-4,-,16,TRBV7-2,TGTGCCAGCAGCTTAGGACAGGGTGTAACTAATGAAAAACTGTTTTTT,CASSLGQGVTNEKLFF
TRBD1,TRBJ1-6,-,16,TRBV5-4,TGTGCCAGCAGCTTGGGGGGGACAGGGGGAAATTCACCCCTCCACTTT,CASSLGGTGGNSPLHF
-,TRBJ2-6,-,18,TRBV10-3,TGTGCCATCAGGCCCTGGCTCCTACCGGGATCTGGGGCCAACGTCCTGACTTTC,CAIRPWLLPGSGANVLTF
-,TRBJ1-1,once,16,TRBV21-1,TGTGCCAGCAGTCCTGGGACAGGGGGCAATAAGAGTGAAGCTTTCTTT,CASSPGTGGNKSEAFF